A selection of T cell receptor beta chains follows, all from one sample in a study of cytomegalovirus exposure and HLA in healthy donors. TCRdb's copy holds only in-frame clones and misses some; the assay was immunoSEQ multiplex PCR. This table holds roughly 150,000 clones, 76% found once. Specimen: PBMCs. These receptors were taken from a woman in her thirties or forties in good health and CMV-seronegative. CDR3s include the opening cysteine and the closing phenylalanine or tryptophan. D genes are given only for firm matches. Size is stated for part of the rows, as once, few or many counts, or as a class when the clone is expanded.

>TRBJ1-1|.|.|TRBV12-5
TGTGCTAGTGGTTTGGGGACAGTAATGAACACTGAAGCTTTCTTT
CASGLGTVMNTEAFF
>TRBJ1-3|.|.|TRBV5-6
TGTGCCAGCAGCTTTACAGGGAGTAGTTCTGGAAACACCATATATTTT
CASSFTGSSSGNTIYF
>TRBJ2-7|.|TRBD2|TRBV11-2
TGTGCCAGCAGCATCACCGGGACTAGCGACTCCTACGAGCAGTACTTC
CASSITGTSDSYEQYF
>TRBJ1-4|once|TRBD1|TRBV19
TGTGCCAGTACCGACAGGGGGCCTAATGAAAAACTGTTTTTT
CASTDRGPNEKLFF
>TRBJ1-5|.|.|TRBV25-1
TGTGCCAGCAGTGAATTAAGGGGAAATCAGCCCCAGCATTTT
CASSELRGNQPQHF
>TRBJ1-1|few|TRBD1|TRBV5-1
TGCGCCAGCAGCATCACACAGGGGGCTCACACTGAAGCTTTCTTT
CASSITQGAHTEAFF
>TRBJ1-2|.|TRBD1|TRBV18
TGTGCCAGCTCACCGGGACAGTTACTATATGGCTACACCTTC
CASSPGQLLYGYTF
>TRBJ1-5|once|TRBD1|TRBV5-1
TGCGCCAGCAGCTTGACAGGGGATGCAAATAGCAATCAGCCCCAGCATTTT
CASSLTGDANSNQPQHF
>TRBJ2-6|.|TRBD1|TRBV28
TGTGCCAGCAGTGAGGGGACAGGGGGATATTCTGGGGCCAACGTCCTGACTTTC
CASSEGTGGYSGANVLTF
>TRBJ1-2|.|.|TRBV30
TGTGCCTGGAGTGGAAATCCGGGTGGCTACACCTTC
CAWSGNPGGYTF
>TRBJ2-7|.|TRBD1|TRBV28
TGTGCCACGCACGGACAGGGCGGTTCCTACGAGCAGTACTTC
CATHGQGGSYEQYF
>TRBJ1-1|.|TRBD1|TRBV19
TGTGCCAGTAACAGGGGCGGCACTGAAGCTTTCTTT
CASNRGGTEAFF
>TRBJ1-1|few|.|TRBV28
TGTGCCAGCAGTACTCTCAACACTGAAGCTTTCTTT
CASSTLNTEAFF
>TRBJ1-5|.|.|TRBV27
TGTGCCAGCAACCCTGGGGGGGCAGGCAATCAGCCCCAGCATTTT
CASNPGGAGNQPQHF
>TRBJ1-2|.|.|TRBV15
TGTGCCACCAGATCAGATATATGGAGGGTCTATGGCTACACCTTC
CATRSDIWRVYGYTF
>TRBJ2-3|.|.|TRBV4-2
TGTGCCAGCAGCCTCCCCGAGGCAGATACGCAGTATTTT
CASSLPEADTQYF
>TRBJ2-5|.|.|TRBV20-1
TGCAGTGCTCGAGCAGGGGAGACCCAGTACTTC
CSARAGETQYF
>TRBJ2-7|few|.|TRBV4-1
TGCGCCAGCAGCCAGGGATGGAGGACAGAACAAGGCTACGAGCAGTACTTC
CASSQGWRTEQGYEQYF
>TRBJ2-6|.|TRBD1|TRBV28
TGTGCCAGCAGCAGGGGGATCAGGGCCAACGTCCTGACTTTC
CASSRGIRANVLTF
>TRBJ2-5|.|.|TRBV28
TGTGCCAGCAGTTGGGAGGGGGAAGAGACCCAGTACTTC
CASSWEGEETQYF
>TRBJ1-1|few|.|TRBV5-5
TGTGCCAGCAGCTTCCGTGAGGGGGGGCACACTGAAGCTTTCTTT
CASSFREGGHTEAFF
>TRBJ1-1|.|.|TRBV30
TGTGCCTGGAGTCAGGGAACTGAAGCTTTCTTT
CAWSQGTEAFF
>TRBJ1-2|.|TRBD1|TRBV6-1
TGTGCCAGCAGTGACCCGGGACAGCCCTATGGCTACACCTTC
CASSDPGQPYGYTF
>TRBJ2-1|.|TRBD2|TRBV11-3
TGTGCCAGCAGCTCGCCTAGCGGGAGTGGAAATGAGCAGTTCTTC
CASSSPSGSGNEQFF
>TRBJ1-3|.|.|TRBV6-1
TGTGCCAGCAGCCCGACAGGAACTGGAAACACCATATATTTT
CASSPTGTGNTIYF
>TRBJ1-2|few|.|TRBV6-4
TGTGCCAGCAGTGACTCCCCCCGGACCGGGGGCTATGGCTACACCTTC
CASSDSPRTGGYGYTF
>TRBJ2-3|.|TRBD1|TRBV10-3
TGTGCCATCAGTGGGGACAGAGAGTCAGATACGCAGTATTTT
CAISGDRESDTQYF
>TRBJ1-1|.|TRBD1|TRBV5-5
TGTGCCAGCAGCTGGGGGGCAGGGGGGAACACTGAAGCTTTCTTT
CASSWGAGGNTEAFF
>TRBJ2-1|.|.|TRBV29-1
TGCAGCGTTGTCAGCGACAGGTTTGATGAGCAGTTCTTC
CSVVSDRFDEQFF
>TRBJ2-1|few|TRBD2|TRBV5-5
TGTGCCAGCAGCTCAAGCGGGAGGGGTTACAATGAGCAGTTCTTC
CASSSSGRGYNEQFF
>TRBJ2-2|few|TRBD1|TRBV4-1
TGCGCCAGCAGCCCCCGGGACAGGGCCAACACCGGGGAGCTGTTTTTT
CASSPRDRANTGELFF
>TRBJ1-1|.|.|TRBV6-4
TGTGCCAGCAGTGACTCGATCAGGGGCACTGAAGCTTTCTTT
CASSDSIRGTEAFF
>TRBJ2-7|few|.|TRBV18
TGTGCCAGCTCATTCGACAGGCACGAGCAGTACTTC
CASSFDRHEQYF
>TRBJ1-1|.|.|TRBV30
TGTGCCTGGACCATCTCGGGCACTGAAGCTTTCTTT
CAWTISGTEAFF
>TRBJ2-1|.|TRBD2|TRBV4-2
TGTGCCAGCAGCCAAGAGGGACTAGCGGGGGATGAGCAGTTCTTC
CASSQEGLAGDEQFF
>TRBJ2-3|once|.|TRBV19
TGTGCCAGTAGTCCAGGGGCTTCAACGCAGTATTTT
CASSPGASTQYF
>TRBJ1-2|.|.|TRBV7-9
TGTGCCAGCAGCTCGGGTAAACAATATGGCTACACCTTC
CASSSGKQYGYTF
>TRBJ1-2|.|.|TRBV27
TGTGCCAGCAGTTTCCGTTCAGGGAGGAACTATGGCTACACCTTC
CASSFRSGRNYGYTF
>TRBJ1-2|.|.|TRBV7-2
TGTGCCAGCAGCCCCGAGAGGGCGCAAGGCTACACCTTC
CASSPERAQGYTF
>TRBJ2-5|few|TRBD2|TRBV6-6
TGTGCCAGCAGCCCTCATAGCGGGGGGCCTCAAGAGACCCAGTACTTC
CASSPHSGGPQETQYF
>TRBJ1-5|once|.|TRBV2
TGTGCCAGCAAGGTGACAGGTGATCAGCCCCAGCATTTT
CASKVTGDQPQHF
>TRBJ2-1|.|.|TRBV7-7
TGTGCCAGCAGCTTAGACCAGGGGTACAATGAGCAGTTCTTC
CASSLDQGYNEQFF
>TRBJ2-5|.|.|TRBV7-9
TGTGCCAGCAGCGGATGGGCCGTCCCCCAAGAGACCCAGTACTTC
CASSGWAVPQETQYF
>TRBJ1-2|.|TRBD1|TRBV6-6
TGTGCCAGCAGTTGGGGAGACAGGGACTATGGCTACACCTTC
CASSWGDRDYGYTF
>TRBJ2-3|.|.|TRBV6-1
TGTGCCAGCAGTGCCCCAGGGACAGATACGCAGTATTTT
CASSAPGTDTQYF